This note documents a single TCR beta chain sequence. The V and J ends lost 0 bases and 4 bases, in that order; junction bases with no gene match: 10. The CDR3 sequence is 17 residues long. CDR1 LGHNA and CDR2 YSLEER come from the germline V gene. Study processing details: Estimated nucleated cell counts came from reference gene primer amplification. Produced via immunoSEQ multiplex PCR; TCRdb's table is partial and in-frame only. V, J and clone size were drawn from that table, and D and trimming were deduced from the DNA. The data show about 97,000 clones, with around 84% seen just once and 4% to 5.5% held by the top ten. The sample originates from a study of blood T cell repertoires in COVID-19. Study overall: Acute and convalescent COVID-19 samples came from the United States, Italy and Spain. T cells, B-cell-depleted T cells, or PBMCs supplied cDNA or gDNA.

The gene calls are TRBV4-3 and TRBJ2-7, with 9 bases fitting TRBD1. The TCR comes from a human donor in a cohort sampled during active COVID-19. The sample taken for sequencing was peripheral blood. The CDR3 nucleotides are TGCGCCAGCAGCCAAGATTTCCGGGACAGGGTTGAATACGAGCAGTACTTC. It codes for CASSQDFRDRVEYEQYF.